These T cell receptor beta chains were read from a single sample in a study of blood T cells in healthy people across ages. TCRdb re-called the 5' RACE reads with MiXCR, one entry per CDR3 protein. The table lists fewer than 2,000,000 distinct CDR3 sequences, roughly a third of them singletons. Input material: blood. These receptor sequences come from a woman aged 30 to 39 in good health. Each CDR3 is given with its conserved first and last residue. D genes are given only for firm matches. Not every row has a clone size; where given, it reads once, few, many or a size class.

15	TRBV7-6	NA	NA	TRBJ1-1	CASSFRPEWNTEAFF	TGTGCCAGCAGCTTCCGTCCTGAATGGAACACTGAAGCTTTCTTT
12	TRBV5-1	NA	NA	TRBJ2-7	CASWETSYEQYF	TGCGCCAGCTGGGAGACCTCCTACGAGCAGTACTTC
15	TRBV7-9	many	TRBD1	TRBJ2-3	CASSLWGQSTDTQYF	TGTGCCAGCAGCTTATGGGGACAGAGCACAGATACGCAGTATTTT
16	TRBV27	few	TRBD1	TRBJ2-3	CASSSRTGGSADTQYF	TGTGCCAGCAGTTCCCGGACAGGGGGCTCGGCAGATACGCAGTATTTT
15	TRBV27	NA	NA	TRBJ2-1	CASRSGTGSYNEQFF	TGTGCCAGCAGGTCCGGGACTGGCTCCTACAATGAGCAGTTCTTC
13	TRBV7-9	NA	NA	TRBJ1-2	CASSFEQTYGYTF	TGTGCCAGCAGCTTTGAACAGACCTATGGCTACACCTTC
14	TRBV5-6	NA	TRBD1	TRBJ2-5	CASTAGTGFGEQYF	TGTGCCAGCACCGCCGGGACAGGGTTTGGTGAGCAGTACTTC
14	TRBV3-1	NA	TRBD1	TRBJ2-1	CASSVGQGDNEQFF	TGTGCCAGCAGCGTGGGACAGGGGGACAATGAGCAGTTCTTC
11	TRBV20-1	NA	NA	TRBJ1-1	CSGPGRTEAFF	TGCAGTGGACCCGGAAGGACTGAAGCTTTCTTT
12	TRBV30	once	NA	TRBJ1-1	CAWAYGYTDAFF	TGTGCCTGGGCCTATGGGTACACTGATGCTTTCTTT
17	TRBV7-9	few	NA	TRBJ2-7	CASSSPYGAPEAYEQYF	TGTGCCAGCAGCTCCCCGTATGGGGCCCCCGAGGCCTACGAGCAGTACTTC
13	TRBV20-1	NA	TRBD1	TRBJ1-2	CSPGQGTDYGYTF	TGCAGCCCAGGACAGGGTACGGACTATGGCTACACCTTC
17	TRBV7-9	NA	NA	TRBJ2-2	CASSLMSGTANTGELFF	TGTGCCAGCAGCTTAATGAGCGGGACAGCGAACACCGGGGAGCTGTTTTTT
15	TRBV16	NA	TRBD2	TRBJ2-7	CASSPGGLADYEQYF	TGTGCCAGCAGCCCGGGAGGACTAGCAGACTACGAGCAGTACTTC
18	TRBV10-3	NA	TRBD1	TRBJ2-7	CAISESTPSRDRNYEQYF	TGTGCCATCAGTGAGTCGACTCCCAGCCGGGACAGGAATTACGAGCAGTACTTC
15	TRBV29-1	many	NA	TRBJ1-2	CSGFRTGWNNYGYTF	TGCAGCGGCTTCCGAACAGGGTGGAATAACTATGGCTACACCTTC
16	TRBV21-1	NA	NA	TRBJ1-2	CASSLMGGGRRGGYTF	TGTGCCAGCAGCCTTATGGGCGGGGGGCGCAGAGGTGGCTACACCTTC
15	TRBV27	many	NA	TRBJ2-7	CASRASEGGTYEQYF	TGTGCCAGCAGAGCCTCCGAGGGGGGAACCTACGAGCAGTACTTC
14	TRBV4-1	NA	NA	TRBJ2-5	CASSQGVSRETQYF	TGCGCCAGCAGCCAAGGCGTTAGTCGAGAGACCCAGTACTTC
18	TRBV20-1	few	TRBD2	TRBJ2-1	CSARRRTSGRSSYNEQFF	TGCAGTGCTAGAAGGCGGACTAGCGGGAGGAGCTCCTACAATGAGCAGTTCTTC
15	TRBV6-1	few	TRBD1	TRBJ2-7	CASSEEDRGLYEQYF	TGTGCCAGCAGTGAAGAAGACAGGGGACTCTACGAGCAGTACTTC
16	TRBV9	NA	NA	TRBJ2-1	CASSPIEGEGFSEQFF	TGTGCCAGCAGCCCCATTGAGGGGGAGGGCTTCAGTGAGCAGTTCTTC
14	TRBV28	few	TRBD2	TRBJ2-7	CASSPGGRVNEQYF	TGTGCCAGCAGTCCGGGCGGGAGGGTCAACGAGCAGTACTTC
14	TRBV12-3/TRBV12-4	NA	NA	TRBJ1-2	CASTFGGASYGYTF	TGTGCCAGCACTTTCGGGGGGGCCAGCTATGGCTACACCTTC
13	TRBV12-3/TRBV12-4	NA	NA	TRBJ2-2	CASQTSLAGELFF	TGTGCCAGCCAAACCTCATTGGCCGGGGAGCTGTTTTTT
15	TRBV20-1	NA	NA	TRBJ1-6	CSAPPGGGKMSPLHF	TGCAGTGCCCCCCCCGGCGGGGGCAAGATGTCACCCCTCCACTTT
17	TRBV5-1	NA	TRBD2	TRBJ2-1	CASSPRGSGGYYNEQFF	TGCGCCAGCAGCCCCCGTGGTAGCGGGGGTTATTACAATGAGCAGTTCTTC
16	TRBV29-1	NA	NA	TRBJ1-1	CSVEGEGRAMNTEAFF	TGCAGCGTTGAAGGAGAGGGACGTGCCATGAACACTGAAGCTTTCTTT
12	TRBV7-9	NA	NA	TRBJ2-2	CASDLAGGELFF	TGTGCCAGCGACTTAGCTGGTGGGGAGCTGTTTTTT
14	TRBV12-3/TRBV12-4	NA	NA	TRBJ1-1	CASSLPGINTEAFF	TGTGCCAGCAGTTTGCCAGGGATCAACACTGAAGCTTTCTTT
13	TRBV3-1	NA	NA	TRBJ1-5	CASSQDRSQPRHF	TGTGCCAGCAGCCAAGATCGTAGCCAGCCCCGGCATTTT
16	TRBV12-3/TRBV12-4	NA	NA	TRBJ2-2	CASSQRGASDTGELFF	TGTGCCAGCAGTCAACGTGGAGCATCAGACACCGGGGAGCTGTTTTTT
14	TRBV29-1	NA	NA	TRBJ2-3	CSVEVGISTDTQYF	TGCAGCGTTGAAGTAGGGATTAGCACAGATACGCAGTATTTT
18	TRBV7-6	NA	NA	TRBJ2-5	CASSFLLGWDIGRETQYF	TGTGCCAGCAGCTTTTTATTGGGTTGGGACATCGGTCGGGAGACCCAGTACTTC
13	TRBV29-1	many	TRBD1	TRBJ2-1	CSVVTGVGDEQFF	TGCAGCGTTGTGACAGGGGTTGGCGATGAGCAGTTCTTC
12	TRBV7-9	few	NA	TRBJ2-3	CASSLVWGTQYF	TGTGCCAGCAGCTTAGTTTGGGGTACGCAGTATTTT
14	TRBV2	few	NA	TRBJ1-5	CASSGDKVNQPQHF	TGTGCCAGCAGTGGGGACAAAGTTAATCAGCCCCAGCATTTT
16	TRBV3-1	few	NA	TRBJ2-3	CASSQDTEDVTDTQYF	TGTGCCAGCAGCCAAGATACGGAAGACGTTACAGATACGCAGTATTTT
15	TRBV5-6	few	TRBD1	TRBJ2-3	CASRWTGAGTDTQYF	TGTGCCAGCAGATGGACAGGGGCAGGGACAGATACGCAGTATTTT
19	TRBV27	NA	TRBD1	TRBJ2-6	CASSSLRGQGLSGANVLTF	TGTGCCAGCAGTTCCCTAAGGGGACAGGGGTTGTCTGGGGCCAACGTCCTGACTTTC
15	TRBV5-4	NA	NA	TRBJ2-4	CASSLYRAGDDIQYF	TGTGCCAGCAGCTTATACAGGGCGGGCGACGACATTCAGTACTTC
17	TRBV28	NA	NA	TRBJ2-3	CASSLYPSQGAADTQYF	TGTGCCAGCAGTTTATACCCCTCGCAGGGAGCGGCAGATACGCAGTATTTT
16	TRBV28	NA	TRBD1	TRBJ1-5	CASSSDRGLGNQPQHF	TGTGCCAGCAGCTCGGACAGGGGGCTAGGCAATCAGCCCCAGCATTTT
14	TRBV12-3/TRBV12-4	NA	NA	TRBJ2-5	CASSFRGGPETQYF	TGTGCCAGCAGTTTTAGGGGGGGTCCAGAGACCCAGTACTTC
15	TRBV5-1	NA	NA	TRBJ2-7	CASSLDGLGTYEQYF	TGCGCTAGCAGCTTGGATGGCCTGGGTACGTACGAGCAGTACTTC
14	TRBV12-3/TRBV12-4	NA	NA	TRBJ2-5	CASRETEVKETQYF	TGTGCCAGCAGGGAGACGGAGGTCAAAGAGACCCAGTACTTC
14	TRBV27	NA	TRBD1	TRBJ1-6	CASSPLTGYSPLHF	TGTGCCAGCAGTCCATTGACAGGGTATTCACCCCTCCACTTT
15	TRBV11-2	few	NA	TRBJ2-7	CASSLDLAGTDEQYF	TGTGCCAGCAGCTTAGATTTGGCAGGCACCGACGAGCAGTACTTC
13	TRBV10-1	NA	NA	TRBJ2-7	CASKEERQYEQYF	TGCGCCAGCAAAGAGGAGCGGCAATACGAGCAGTACTTC
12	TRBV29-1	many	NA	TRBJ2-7	CSVEGAGYEQYF	TGCAGCGTTGAGGGGGCGGGCTACGAGCAGTACTTC
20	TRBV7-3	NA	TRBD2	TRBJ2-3	CASSLSSPTSGGSSTDTQYF	TGTGCCAGCAGCTTAAGCTCGCCCACTAGCGGGGGGTCTAGCACAGATACGCAGTATTTT
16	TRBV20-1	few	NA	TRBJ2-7	CSANNIRRVTTYEQYF	TGCAGTGCTAACAACATTCGACGGGTAACAACCTACGAGCAGTACTTC
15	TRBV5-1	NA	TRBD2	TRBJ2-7	CASSLVGLAGDEQYF	TGCGCCAGCAGCTTGGTCGGACTAGCGGGAGACGAGCAGTACTTC
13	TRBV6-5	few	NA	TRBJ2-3	CASSSRPQDTQYF	TGTGCCAGCAGTTCACGACCCCAAGATACGCAGTATTTT
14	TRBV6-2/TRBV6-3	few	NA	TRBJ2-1	CASRKWSSYNEQFF	TGTGCCAGCCGAAAGTGGAGCTCCTACAATGAGCAGTTCTTC
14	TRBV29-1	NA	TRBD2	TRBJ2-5	CSVELAGGHYEQYF	TGCAGCGTTGAACTTGCGGGGGGGCACTATGAGCAGTACTTC
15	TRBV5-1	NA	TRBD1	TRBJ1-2	CASSIAGTGVYGYTF	TGCGCCAGCAGCATTGCCGGGACAGGGGTCTATGGCTACACCTTC
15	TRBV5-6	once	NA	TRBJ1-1	CASRTLQGSGTETFF	TGTGCCAGCAGAACACTACAGGGAAGTGGGACTGAAACTTTCTTT
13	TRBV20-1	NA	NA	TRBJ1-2	CSAPRGSNYGYTF	TGCAGTGCTCCGAGGGGATCTAACTATGGCTACACCTTC